This TCR beta chain is drawn from a study of blood T cell repertoires in COVID-19 (dated by TCRdb to 2020 to 2022). Background for the entire study: Samples from collaborators originated in the United States, Italy and Spain and spanned both the acute and convalescent phases of COVID-19. The material from the prospective study consisted of cDNA or gDNA derived from T cells, B-cell-depleted T cells, or PBMCs. The dataset comprised deeply sampled blood TCRbeta repertoires from subjects exposed to, actively infected with, or recovered from COVID-19. The repertoires were made available in a free public database intended to serve as a resource for research on the immune response to SARS-CoV-2. Samples were obtained from the ongoing ImmuneRACE study (first 160 participants) and from 1,200 or so subjects provided by 6 global collaborators. Nearly every sample came with metadata listing a de-identified subject ID, COVID-19 status, age in years and sex. HLA class I and class II types, where available, came from metadata supplied by the sample provider rather than from assay-based typing. What the research found in general, with its limitations: How much clinical and demographic metadata was included differed by source and by participant, and the metadata was provided uncurated.

The immunoSEQ Assay, a bias-controlled multiplex PCR, was used to amplify TCRbeta CDR3 regions from genomic DNA. In the paper's pipeline: Nucleated cell counts per sample were estimated from amplification of reference gene primers within the assay. To quantify the absolute abundance of each unique TCRbeta CDR3 rearrangement, sequence reads were collapsed and filtered. For each sample, productive Simpson clonality was calculated as the square root of Simpson's diversity index across productive rearrangements. TCRdb obtained this table from immuneACCESS and retained in-frame rearrangements with V and J assigned. These tables miss some clones; where compared with another copy, unresolved V genes account for less than half of the shortfall, and the remainder is unexplained. That table gives V, J and clone size, and the DNA gave D and trimming. Recorded for this sample are approximately 270,000 clones; approximately 90% of them occurred a single time. The biggest ten clones account for approximately 4% of the sample.

Notes on this clone: This clone's antigen is unknown. One base away there is no much larger clone; base qualities are not given.

CDR3 length: 14 amino acids, cysteine to phenylalanine. The entry retains the CDR3 DNA only, 42 bases that are in frame from base 1. The germline V gene yields WSHSY for CDR1 and SAAADI for CDR2. The junction shows trimming of 3 bases on V and 2 bases on J, plus 9 bases between the germline ends. Participants in the prospective study were aged roughly 18 to 89 years, lived in 20 to 25 United States geographic areas, and enrolled through a virtual design. In the prospective study, participants were assigned to cohorts based on the clinical history participants reported in a screening survey and a study questionnaire. In the prospective study, mobile phlebotomists collected whole blood, serum and a nasopharyngeal or oropharyngeal swab from each participant. Over a roughly two-month period, participants in the prospective study had the option of providing additional blood draws and questionnaires. Prospective study blood samples were shipped either frozen or at room temperature before DNA extraction.

Sequencing was performed on PBMCs or T cells enriched from blood (not recorded which). The sequence links TRBV10-2 to TRBJ2-3, and the D gene may be TRBD2, 6 bases matching. The receptor comes from a woman aged 25 to 39 with acute COVID-19. The sequence in DNA is TGCGCCAGCAGTGACGGCGGGGTCACAGATACGCAGTATTTT. This encodes CASSDGGVTDTQYF.